This paragraph covers one T cell receptor (beta chain) sequence. Its antigen remains undetermined. Base qualities are not at hand, and no much larger clone is one base apart. TCRbeta CDR3 regions were amplified from genomic DNA by means of the immunoSEQ Assay, a bias-controlled multiplex PCR. As for the authors' bioinformatics: The number of nucleated cells in each sample was estimated from the amplification of reference gene primers within the assay. Sequence reads were collapsed and filtered to measure the absolute abundance of every unique TCRbeta CDR3 rearrangement. For each sample, productive Simpson clonality was calculated by taking the square root of Simpson's diversity index across productive rearrangements. TCRdb stores this immuneACCESS table with in-frame sequences only. Part of the clones is absent; in the studies checked, under half of the shortfall reflects unresolved V genes, and no reason is known for the rest. The DNA was the basis for D and trimming; V, J and clone size are from that table. This sample lists some 41,000 clones; 65% to 90% were detected once. Of the sample, over 5% falls within the top ten clones.

Including the terminal cysteine and phenylalanine, the CDR3 comprises 16 residues. The read is trimmed to its CDR3 DNA, 48 bases read in frame from base 1. V trim: 4 bases; J trim: 2 bases; unmatched bases: 9. CDR1 and CDR2 are drawn from the germline V gene: SGHRS, YFSETQ. The collaborating institutions used their own protocols to collect whole blood in K2EDTA tubes. For TCRbeta analysis, collaborator samples were shipped as frozen whole blood, as isolated PBMCs, or as DNA extracted from either sample type. The sample is drawn from a study of blood T cell repertoires in COVID-19 (dated by TCRdb to 2018 to 2020). With regard to the full study: Collaborator samples came from the United States, Italy and Spain and covered acute and convalescent phases of COVID-19. The prospective study material was composed of cDNA or gDNA derived from T cells, B-cell-depleted T cells, or PBMCs. The dataset comprised deeply sampled blood TCRbeta repertoires from subjects exposed to, actively infected with, or recovered from COVID-19. The repertoires were made available in a free public database intended to serve as a resource for research on the immune response to SARS-CoV-2. Samples came from the ongoing ImmuneRACE study (first 160 participants) plus 1,254 subjects from 6 global collaborators. The sample metadata nearly always contained a de-identified subject ID, COVID-19 status, age in years and sex. Where HLA class I and class II types were available, the types were taken from metadata supplied by the sample provider, not from assay-based typing.

The study at large found these results: How much clinical and demographic metadata was included differed by source and by participant, and the metadata was provided uncurated.

The TCR originated in a man aged 35 to 55 with active COVID-19. The source material was peripheral blood. The chain is encoded by TRBV5-1 joined to TRBJ2-7; TRBD2 aligns with 10 central bases. CDR3 reads: CASSPLAGGAPYEQYF. The DNA is TGCGCCAGCAGCCCTTTAGCGGGAGGCGCCCCCTACGAGCAGTACTTC.